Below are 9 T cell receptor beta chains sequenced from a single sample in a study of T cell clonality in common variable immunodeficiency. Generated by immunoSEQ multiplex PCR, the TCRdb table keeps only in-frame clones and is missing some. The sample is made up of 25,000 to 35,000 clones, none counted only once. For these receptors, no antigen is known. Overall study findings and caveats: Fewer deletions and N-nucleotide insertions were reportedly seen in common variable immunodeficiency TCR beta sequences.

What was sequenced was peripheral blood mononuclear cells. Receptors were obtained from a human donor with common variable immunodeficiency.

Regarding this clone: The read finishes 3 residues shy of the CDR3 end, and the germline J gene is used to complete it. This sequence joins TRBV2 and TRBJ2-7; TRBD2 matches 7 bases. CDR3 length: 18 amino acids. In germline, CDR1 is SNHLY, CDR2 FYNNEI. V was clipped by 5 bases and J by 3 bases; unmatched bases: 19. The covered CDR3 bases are TGTGCCAGCAGTAGGGACTACCCGAAGCCCGTCGGCCACTACGAG. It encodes CASSRDYPKPVGHYE. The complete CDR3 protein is CASSRDYPKPVGHYEQYF.

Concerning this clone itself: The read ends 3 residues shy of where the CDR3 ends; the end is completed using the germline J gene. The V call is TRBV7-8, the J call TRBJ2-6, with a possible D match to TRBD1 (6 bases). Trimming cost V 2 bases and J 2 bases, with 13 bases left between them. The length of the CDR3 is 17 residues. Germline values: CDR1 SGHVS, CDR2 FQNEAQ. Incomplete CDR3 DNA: TGTGCCAGCAGCTTACAGCCGACAGGTGCTGGGGCCAACGTC. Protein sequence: CASSLQPTGAGANV. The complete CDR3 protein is CASSLQPTGAGANVLTF.

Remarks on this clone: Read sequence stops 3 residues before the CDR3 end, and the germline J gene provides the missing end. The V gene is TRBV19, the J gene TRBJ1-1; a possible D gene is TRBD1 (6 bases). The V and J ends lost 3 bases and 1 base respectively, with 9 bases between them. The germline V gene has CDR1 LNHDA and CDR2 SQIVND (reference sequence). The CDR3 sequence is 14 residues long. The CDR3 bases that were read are TGTGCCAGTAGTATTCCAGGGGCGAACACTGAA. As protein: CASSIPGANTE. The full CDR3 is CASSIPGANTEAFF. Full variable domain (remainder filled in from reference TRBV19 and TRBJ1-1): DGGITQSPKYLFRKEGQNVTLSCEQNLNHDAMYWYRQDPGQGLRLIYYSQIVNDFQKGDIAEGYSVSREKKESFPLTVTSAQKNPTAFYLCASSIPGANTEAFFGQGTRLTVV.

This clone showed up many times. CDR3 protein: CAWEGDNEKLFF. CDR3 DNA, as far as it was read: TGTGCCTGGGAGGGGGATAATGAAAAA. The rearrangement joins TRBV30 to TRBJ1-4; possible D gene TRBD1, 6 bases. The read ends 3 residues shy of where the CDR3 ends; the end is completed using the germline J gene. This CDR3 is built from 12 residues. V was pared by 5 bases and J by 4 bases, with 8 bases between. Germline lookup yields CDR1 GTSNPN and CDR2 SVGIG (reference sequence).

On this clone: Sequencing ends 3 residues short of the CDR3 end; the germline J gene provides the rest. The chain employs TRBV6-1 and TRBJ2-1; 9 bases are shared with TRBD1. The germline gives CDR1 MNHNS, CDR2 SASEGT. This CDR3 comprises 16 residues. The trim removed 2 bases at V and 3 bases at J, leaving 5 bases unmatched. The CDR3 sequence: CASSEPTGGRYNEQFF. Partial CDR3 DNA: TGTGCCAGCAGTGAACCAACAGGGGGCCGCTACAATGAG.

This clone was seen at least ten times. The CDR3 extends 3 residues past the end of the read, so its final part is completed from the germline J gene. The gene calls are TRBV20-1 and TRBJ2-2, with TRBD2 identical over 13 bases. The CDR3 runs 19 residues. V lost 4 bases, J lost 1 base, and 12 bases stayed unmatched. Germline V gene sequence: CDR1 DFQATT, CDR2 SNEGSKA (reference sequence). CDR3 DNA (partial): TGCAGTGCTAAGGGACTAGCGGGAAAACCCTTCCTGAACACCGGGGAG. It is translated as CSAKGLAGKPFLNTGE. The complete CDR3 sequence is CSAKGLAGKPFLNTGELFF.

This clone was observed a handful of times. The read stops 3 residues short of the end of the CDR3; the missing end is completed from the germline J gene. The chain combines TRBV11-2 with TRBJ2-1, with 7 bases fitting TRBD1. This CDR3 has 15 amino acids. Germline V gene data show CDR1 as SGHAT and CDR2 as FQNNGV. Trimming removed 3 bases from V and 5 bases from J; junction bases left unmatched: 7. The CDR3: CASSFLGGQNNEQFF. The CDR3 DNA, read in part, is TGTGCCAGCAGCTTTTTAGGGGGACAGAACAATGAG.

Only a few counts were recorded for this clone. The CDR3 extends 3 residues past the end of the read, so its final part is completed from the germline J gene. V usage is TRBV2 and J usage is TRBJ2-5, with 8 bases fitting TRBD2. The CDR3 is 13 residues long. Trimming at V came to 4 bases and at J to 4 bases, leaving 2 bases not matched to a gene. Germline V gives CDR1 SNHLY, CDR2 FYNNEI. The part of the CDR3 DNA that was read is TGTGCCAGCAGTGGACGGGGGGGAGAGACC. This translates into CASSGRGGET. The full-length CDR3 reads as CASSGRGGETQYF.

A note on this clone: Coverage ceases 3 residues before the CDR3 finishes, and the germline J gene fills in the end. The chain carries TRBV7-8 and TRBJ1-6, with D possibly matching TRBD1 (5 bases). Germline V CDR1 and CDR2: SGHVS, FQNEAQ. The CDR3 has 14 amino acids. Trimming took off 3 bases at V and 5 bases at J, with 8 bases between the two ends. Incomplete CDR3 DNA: TGTGCCAGCAGCTTCGTGACAGATAATTCACCC. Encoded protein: CASSFVTDNSP. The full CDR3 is CASSFVTDNSPLHF.